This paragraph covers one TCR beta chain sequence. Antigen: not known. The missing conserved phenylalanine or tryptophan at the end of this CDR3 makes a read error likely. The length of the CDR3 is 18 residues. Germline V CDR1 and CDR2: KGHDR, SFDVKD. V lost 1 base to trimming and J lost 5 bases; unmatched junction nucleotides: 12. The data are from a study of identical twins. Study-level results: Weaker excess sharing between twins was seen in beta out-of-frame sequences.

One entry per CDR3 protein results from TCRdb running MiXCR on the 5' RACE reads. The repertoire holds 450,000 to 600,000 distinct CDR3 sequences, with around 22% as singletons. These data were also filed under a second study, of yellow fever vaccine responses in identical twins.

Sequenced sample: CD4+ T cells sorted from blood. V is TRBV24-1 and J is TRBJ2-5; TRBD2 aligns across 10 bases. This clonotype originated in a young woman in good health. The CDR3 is CATSDLESSISGRETQYL. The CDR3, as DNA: TGTGCCACCAGTGATTTAGAATCGTCTATTAGCGGGAGGGAGACCCAGTACCTC.